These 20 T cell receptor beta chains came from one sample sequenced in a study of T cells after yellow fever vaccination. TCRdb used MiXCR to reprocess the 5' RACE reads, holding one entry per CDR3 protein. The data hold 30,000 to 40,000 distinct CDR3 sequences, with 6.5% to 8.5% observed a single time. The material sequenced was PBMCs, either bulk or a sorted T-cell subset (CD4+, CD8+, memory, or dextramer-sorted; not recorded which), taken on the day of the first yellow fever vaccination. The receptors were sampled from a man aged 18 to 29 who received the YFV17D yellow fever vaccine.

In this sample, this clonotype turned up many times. CDR3 nucleotides: TGTGCCAGCAGTTTTCCCTGGTCCCACCTCTATGGCTACACCTTC. It specifies CASSFPWSHLYGYTF. The chain carries TRBV12-3 or TRBV12-4 and TRBJ1-2; D not certain. V was pared by 3 bases and J by 4 bases, with 15 bases between. CDR3 length: 15 amino acids.

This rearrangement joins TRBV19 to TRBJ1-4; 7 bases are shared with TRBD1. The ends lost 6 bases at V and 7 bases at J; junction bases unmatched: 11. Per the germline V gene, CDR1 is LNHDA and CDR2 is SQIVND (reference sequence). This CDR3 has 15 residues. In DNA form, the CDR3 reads TGTGCCAGTAGGACCGCCGGGACAGCCTCTGAAAAACTGTTTTTT. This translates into CASRTAGTASEKLFF. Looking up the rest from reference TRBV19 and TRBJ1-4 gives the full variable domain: DGGITQSPKYLFRKEGQNVTLSCEQNLNHDAMYWYRQDPGQGLRLIYYSQIVNDFQKGDIAEGYSVSREKKESFPLTVTSAQKNPTAFYLCASRTAGTASEKLFFGSGTQLSVL.

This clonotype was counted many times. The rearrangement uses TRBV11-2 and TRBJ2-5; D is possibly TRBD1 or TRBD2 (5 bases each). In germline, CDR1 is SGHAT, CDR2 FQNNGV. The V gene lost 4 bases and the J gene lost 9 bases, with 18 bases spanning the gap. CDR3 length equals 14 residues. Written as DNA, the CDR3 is TGTGCCAGCAGCTCCGGGACCCGTCTTGGAGCCCAGTACTTC. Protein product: CASSSGTRLGAQYF.

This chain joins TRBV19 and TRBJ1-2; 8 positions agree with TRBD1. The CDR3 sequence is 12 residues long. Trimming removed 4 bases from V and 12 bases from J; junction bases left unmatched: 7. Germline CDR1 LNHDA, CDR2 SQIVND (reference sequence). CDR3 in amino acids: CASSRDPGQDTF. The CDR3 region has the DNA TGTGCCAGTAGTAGGGACCCGGGACAGGACACCTTC.

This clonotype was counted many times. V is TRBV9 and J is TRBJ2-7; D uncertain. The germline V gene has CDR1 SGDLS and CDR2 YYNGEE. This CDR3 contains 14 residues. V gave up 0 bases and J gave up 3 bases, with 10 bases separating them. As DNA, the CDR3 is TGTGCCAGCAGCGTAGCCGGTCGAGACTACGAGCAGTACTTC. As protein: CASSVAGRDYEQYF.

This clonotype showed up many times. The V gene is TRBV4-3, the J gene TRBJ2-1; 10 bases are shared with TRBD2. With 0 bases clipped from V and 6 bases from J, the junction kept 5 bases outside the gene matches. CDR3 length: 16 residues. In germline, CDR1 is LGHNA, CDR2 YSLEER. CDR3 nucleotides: TGCGCCAGCAGCCAAGACCAGCGGGGGGGCCGCAATGAGCAGTTCTTC. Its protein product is CASSQDQRGGRNEQFF.

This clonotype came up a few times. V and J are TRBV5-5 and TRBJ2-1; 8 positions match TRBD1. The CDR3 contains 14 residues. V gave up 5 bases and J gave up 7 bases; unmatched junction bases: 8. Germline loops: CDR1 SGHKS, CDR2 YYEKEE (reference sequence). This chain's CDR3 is CASSPATGVNEQFF. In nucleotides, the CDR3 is TGTGCCAGCAGTCCCGCGACAGGGGTGAATGAGCAGTTCTTC.

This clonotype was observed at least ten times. CDR3 in DNA: TGTGCCAGCAGCCAATCCGGGGGCGCGGCGGGCTACACCTTC. Translated: CASSQSGGAAGYTF. This chain uses TRBV9 with TRBJ1-2; a weak D match, TRBD1 (6 bases). The CDR3 totals 14 residues. With 4 bases removed from V and 8 bases from J, the gap between germline ends came to 18 bases. The germline CDR1 and CDR2 sequences are SGDLS and YYNGEE.

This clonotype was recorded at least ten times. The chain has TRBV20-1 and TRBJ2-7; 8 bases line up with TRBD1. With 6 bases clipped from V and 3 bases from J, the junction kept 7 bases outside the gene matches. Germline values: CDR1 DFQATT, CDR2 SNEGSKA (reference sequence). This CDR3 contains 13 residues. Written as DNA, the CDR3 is TGCAGTGCCCAAACCGACAGGGGCTACGAGCAGTACGTC. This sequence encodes CSAQTDRGYEQYV.

The CDR3 here is CASSLTTVNTEAFF. DNA for the CDR3: TGTGCCAGCAGCTTAACGACAGTGAACACTGAAGCTTTCTTT. The rearrangement links TRBV7-2 to TRBJ1-1; D is perhaps TRBD1 (5 bases). Germline V gives CDR1 SGHTA, CDR2 FQGNSA. The CDR3 spans 14 residues. Trimming removed 2 bases from V and 0 bases from J, with 7 bases in between.

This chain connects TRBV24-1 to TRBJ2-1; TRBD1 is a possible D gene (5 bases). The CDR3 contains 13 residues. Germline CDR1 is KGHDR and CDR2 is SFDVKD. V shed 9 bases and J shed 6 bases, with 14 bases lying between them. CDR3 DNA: TGTGCCACCTCCCCAGGGCCCGCCAATGAGCAGTTCTTC. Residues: CATSPGPANEQFF.

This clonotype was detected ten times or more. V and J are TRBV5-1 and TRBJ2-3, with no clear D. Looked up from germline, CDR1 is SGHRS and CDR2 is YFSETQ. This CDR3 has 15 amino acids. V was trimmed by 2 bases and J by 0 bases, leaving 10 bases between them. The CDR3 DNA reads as TGCGCCAGCAGCTTCACCGGGCCTAGCACAGATACGCAGTATTTT. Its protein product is CASSFTGPSTDTQYF.

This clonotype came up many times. The DNA of the CDR3 is TGTGCCAGCAGTGAACAGGGAGGCACTGAAGCTTTCTTT. Its protein is CASSEQGGTEAFF. This rearrangement joins TRBV6-4 to TRBJ1-1; D perhaps matches TRBD1 (6 bases). CDR1 is MRHNA, CDR2 SNTAGT, per germline. The CDR3 sequence is 13 residues long. V was cut by 3 bases and J by 4 bases, with 9 bases left in between.

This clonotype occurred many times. Here the CDR3 DNA reads TGCAGTGCTGGGGACACTGAAGCTTTCTTT. As protein: CSAGDTEAFF. The chain recombines TRBV20-1 with TRBJ1-1; D call uncertain. Germline CDR1 is DFQATT and CDR2 is SNEGSKA (reference sequence). The CDR3 totals 10 residues. Trimming took off 5 bases at V and 3 bases at J, with 4 bases between the two ends.

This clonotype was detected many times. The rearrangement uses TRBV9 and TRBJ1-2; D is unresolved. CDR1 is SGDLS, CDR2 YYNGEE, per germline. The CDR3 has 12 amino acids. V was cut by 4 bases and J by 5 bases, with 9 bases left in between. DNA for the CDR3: TGTGCCAGCAGCCGGGGAGAATATGGCTACACCTTC. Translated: CASSRGEYGYTF. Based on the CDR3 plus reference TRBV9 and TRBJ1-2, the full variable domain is DSGVTQTPKHLITATGQRVTLRCSPRSGDLSVYWYQQSLDQGLQFLIQYYNGEERAKGNILERFSAQQFPDLHSELNLSSLELGDSALYFCASSRGEYGYTFGSGTRLTVV.

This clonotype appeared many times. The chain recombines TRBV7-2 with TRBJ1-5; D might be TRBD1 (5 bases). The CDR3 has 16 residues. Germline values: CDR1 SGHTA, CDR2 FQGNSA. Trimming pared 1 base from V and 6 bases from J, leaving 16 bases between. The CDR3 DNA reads TGTGCCAGCAGCTTAGTAGGAGGAGGGGTCGGTCAGCCCCAGCATTTT. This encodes CASSLVGGGVGQPQHF.

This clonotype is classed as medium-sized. CDR3 DNA: TGCGCCAGCAGCTTGATGGACAGGGGAACAGATACGCAGTATTTT. Translation gives CASSLMDRGTDTQYF. The chain has TRBV5-1 and TRBJ2-3; 9 bases align to TRBD1. This CDR3 comprises 15 residues. V trimming: 1 base; J trimming: 3 bases; junction bases outside the gene matches: 3. Germline V gene sequence: CDR1 SGHRS, CDR2 YFSETQ.

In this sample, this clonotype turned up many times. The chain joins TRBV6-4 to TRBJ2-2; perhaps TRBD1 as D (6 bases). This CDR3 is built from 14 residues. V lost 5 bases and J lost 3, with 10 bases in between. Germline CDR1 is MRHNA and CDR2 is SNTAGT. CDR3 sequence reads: CASSKDSYTGELFF. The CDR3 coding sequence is TGTGCCAGCAGTAAGGACAGTTACACCGGGGAGCTGTTTTTT.

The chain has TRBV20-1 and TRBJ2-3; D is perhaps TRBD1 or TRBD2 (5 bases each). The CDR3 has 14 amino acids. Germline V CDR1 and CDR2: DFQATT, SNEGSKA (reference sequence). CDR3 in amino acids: CFWDRGLDTDTQYF. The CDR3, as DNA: TGCTTCTGGGACCGGGGCCTGGACACAGATACGCAGTATTTT.

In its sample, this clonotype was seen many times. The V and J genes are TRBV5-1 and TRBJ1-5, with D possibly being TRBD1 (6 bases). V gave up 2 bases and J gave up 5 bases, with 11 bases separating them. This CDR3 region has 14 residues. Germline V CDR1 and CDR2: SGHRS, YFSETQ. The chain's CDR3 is CASSFAGDDQPQHF. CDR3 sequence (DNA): TGCGCCAGCAGCTTTGCAGGGGACGATCAGCCCCAGCATTTT.